The rows below give T cell receptor beta chains drawn from one sample of a study of blood T cell repertoires in COVID-19. Repertoires were generated with immunoSEQ multiplex PCR, while TCRdb's copy carries only in-frame clones and drops some. Of about 230,000 clones listed, roughly 83% were seen once; the top ten hold 2% to 3%. Sequencing input: peripheral blood. These receptor sequences come from a woman in her 70s with active or convalescent COVID-19. The CDR3 runs from the conserved cysteine through the conserved F or W. Each record gives: clone size, V gene, D gene, J gene, CDR3 protein. The D gene is left open where the match is weak. The size of a clone is reported for some rows only, either as once, few or many, or as a class for expanded clones.

abundance: many; v_gene: TRBV2; d_gene: TRBD2; j_gene: TRBJ2-3; CDR3aa: CASNAGGPDTQYF
abundance: NA; v_gene: TRBV5-4; d_gene: TRBD2; j_gene: TRBJ2-2; CDR3aa: CASSLLAGAPTGELFF
abundance: NA; v_gene: TRBV6-2/TRBV6-3; d_gene: TRBD1; j_gene: TRBJ1-5; CDR3aa: CASSRPGQGLLQPQHF
abundance: NA; v_gene: TRBV5-1; d_gene: TRBD2; j_gene: TRBJ2-7; CDR3aa: CASSLVMAGVDEQYF
abundance: NA; v_gene: TRBV7-9; d_gene: TRBD2; j_gene: TRBJ2-5; CDR3aa: CASSLGIAGNQETQYF
abundance: NA; v_gene: TRBV5-5; d_gene: TRBD2; j_gene: TRBJ2-1; CDR3aa: CASSNRLAGSDNEQFF
abundance: NA; v_gene: TRBV18; d_gene: NA; j_gene: TRBJ2-7; CDR3aa: CASSPNRDSIYEQYF
abundance: NA; v_gene: TRBV5-1; d_gene: NA; j_gene: TRBJ1-4; CDR3aa: CASSLAGGYEKLFF
abundance: NA; v_gene: TRBV28; d_gene: NA; j_gene: TRBJ2-3; CDR3aa: CASTPPGPQQVADTQYF
abundance: NA; v_gene: TRBV4-1; d_gene: TRBD1; j_gene: TRBJ1-4; CDR3aa: CASSQVSTGGYEKLFF
abundance: NA; v_gene: TRBV29-1; d_gene: TRBD1; j_gene: TRBJ1-2; CDR3aa: CSVDRDRTYGYTF
abundance: NA; v_gene: TRBV4-1; d_gene: TRBD2; j_gene: TRBJ2-5; CDR3aa: CATARGEQETQYF
abundance: NA; v_gene: TRBV18; d_gene: NA; j_gene: TRBJ1-2; CDR3aa: CASSGINYGYTF
abundance: NA; v_gene: TRBV7-8; d_gene: TRBD2; j_gene: TRBJ2-2; CDR3aa: CASSEALAKGELFF
abundance: NA; v_gene: TRBV6-5; d_gene: NA; j_gene: TRBJ2-5; CDR3aa: CASSYSGSEETQYF
abundance: NA; v_gene: TRBV5-4; d_gene: NA; j_gene: TRBJ1-1; CDR3aa: CASSRRAEEAFF
abundance: NA; v_gene: TRBV27; d_gene: NA; j_gene: TRBJ1-2; CDR3aa: CASTVDGYTF
abundance: NA; v_gene: TRBV5-1; d_gene: NA; j_gene: TRBJ2-2; CDR3aa: CASSSGHNTGELFF
abundance: NA; v_gene: TRBV4-3; d_gene: TRBD2; j_gene: TRBJ2-1; CDR3aa: CASSQLGLASYNEQFF
abundance: NA; v_gene: TRBV28; d_gene: TRBD1; j_gene: TRBJ1-2; CDR3aa: CASGTGGNYGYTF
abundance: NA; v_gene: TRBV5-1; d_gene: TRBD1; j_gene: TRBJ1-6; CDR3aa: CASRPAGTGSAPLHF
abundance: NA; v_gene: TRBV24-1; d_gene: NA; j_gene: TRBJ1-3; CDR3aa: CATTHQGSFLAGNTIYF
abundance: NA; v_gene: TRBV4-1; d_gene: NA; j_gene: TRBJ2-3; CDR3aa: CASSQGRQSTDTQYF
abundance: NA; v_gene: TRBV5-1; d_gene: NA; j_gene: TRBJ1-2; CDR3aa: CASSFGLGANYGYTF
abundance: NA; v_gene: TRBV15; d_gene: NA; j_gene: TRBJ1-1; CDR3aa: CATSRDRGIAEAFF
abundance: NA; v_gene: TRBV2; d_gene: NA; j_gene: TRBJ1-2; CDR3aa: CASNPFRDYYGYTF
abundance: NA; v_gene: TRBV7-8; d_gene: TRBD2; j_gene: TRBJ2-5; CDR3aa: CASSPTSGAETQYF
abundance: NA; v_gene: TRBV19; d_gene: NA; j_gene: TRBJ1-5; CDR3aa: CASTAGIGNQPQHF
abundance: once; v_gene: TRBV4-2; d_gene: NA; j_gene: TRBJ1-1; CDR3aa: CASSQDRGSRGAFF
abundance: NA; v_gene: TRBV7-9; d_gene: NA; j_gene: TRBJ1-2; CDR3aa: CASSLYQDSTGYTF
abundance: once; v_gene: TRBV3-1/TRBV3-2; d_gene: NA; j_gene: TRBJ1-1; CDR3aa: CASSQDAGIGEAFF
abundance: NA; v_gene: TRBV7-9; d_gene: NA; j_gene: TRBJ1-3; CDR3aa: CASSDYLHWGGSGNTIYF
abundance: once; v_gene: TRBV11-2; d_gene: TRBD2; j_gene: TRBJ2-7; CDR3aa: CASSPFGREYEQYF
abundance: NA; v_gene: TRBV15; d_gene: TRBD1; j_gene: TRBJ1-5; CDR3aa: CATSRVGQGVNQPQHF
abundance: NA; v_gene: TRBV6-5; d_gene: NA; j_gene: TRBJ1-2; CDR3aa: CASSPGIRDYGYTF
abundance: NA; v_gene: TRBV28; d_gene: TRBD1; j_gene: TRBJ1-5; CDR3aa: CASTKQGVDQPQHF
abundance: NA; v_gene: TRBV12-5; d_gene: NA; j_gene: TRBJ2-5; CDR3aa: CASGQDLEETQYF
abundance: NA; v_gene: TRBV30; d_gene: TRBD2; j_gene: TRBJ2-1; CDR3aa: CAWSSGTSGRAQFF
abundance: NA; v_gene: TRBV6-2/TRBV6-3; d_gene: TRBD2; j_gene: TRBJ2-1; CDR3aa: CASSSRTSGRASYNEQFF
abundance: NA; v_gene: TRBV7-9; d_gene: NA; j_gene: TRBJ1-1; CDR3aa: CASSGLLANTEAFF
abundance: NA; v_gene: TRBV29-1; d_gene: TRBD1; j_gene: TRBJ2-3; CDR3aa: CSVTGQENTDTQYF
abundance: NA; v_gene: TRBV5-1; d_gene: NA; j_gene: TRBJ1-3; CDR3aa: CASSLGVGLSSGNTIYF
abundance: NA; v_gene: TRBV6-4; d_gene: TRBD1; j_gene: TRBJ2-1; CDR3aa: CASSASGTALNEQFF
abundance: NA; v_gene: TRBV3-1/TRBV3-2; d_gene: NA; j_gene: TRBJ1-1; CDR3aa: CASSPLAQNTEAFF
abundance: NA; v_gene: TRBV11-2; d_gene: NA; j_gene: TRBJ2-3; CDR3aa: CASSRLSRADTQYF
abundance: NA; v_gene: TRBV7-2; d_gene: NA; j_gene: TRBJ1-5; CDR3aa: CASSLLRDSNQPQHF
abundance: NA; v_gene: TRBV11-2; d_gene: NA; j_gene: TRBJ2-2; CDR3aa: CASSLGTNTGELFF
abundance: NA; v_gene: TRBV6-6; d_gene: NA; j_gene: TRBJ1-2; CDR3aa: CASFLVGGFGYTF
abundance: NA; v_gene: TRBV5-1; d_gene: NA; j_gene: TRBJ2-3; CDR3aa: CASSPLRQGGDTQYF
abundance: NA; v_gene: TRBV11-2; d_gene: NA; j_gene: TRBJ2-5; CDR3aa: CASSLGRQETQYF
abundance: NA; v_gene: TRBV6-5; d_gene: TRBD1; j_gene: TRBJ1-2; CDR3aa: CASTDLTGSGGYTF
abundance: NA; v_gene: TRBV28; d_gene: NA; j_gene: TRBJ2-5; CDR3aa: CASQWAGAEETQYF
abundance: few; v_gene: TRBV2; d_gene: NA; j_gene: TRBJ1-3; CDR3aa: CASRQQLGNTIYF
abundance: few; v_gene: TRBV5-1; d_gene: TRBD2; j_gene: TRBJ2-7; CDR3aa: CASNRDGGIDEQYF
abundance: NA; v_gene: TRBV7-2; d_gene: TRBD2; j_gene: TRBJ2-1; CDR3aa: CASSLALAGGLNEQFF
abundance: NA; v_gene: TRBV18; d_gene: NA; j_gene: TRBJ1-2; CDR3aa: CASSPSGEGYTF
abundance: NA; v_gene: TRBV5-1; d_gene: NA; j_gene: TRBJ1-4; CDR3aa: CASSLATGVEEKLFF